The clone carrying this TCR beta chain was picked up a small number of times. TCRdb re-called the RT-PCR reads with MiXCR, one entry per CDR3 protein. This sample has 550,000 to 750,000 distinct CDR3 sequences; around 14% occur once, and the top ten carry 3.6%. This CDR3 is built from 14 residues. The V end lost 6 bases, the J end lost 5 bases, and 13 bases lay between the germline ends. In germline, CDR1 is MDHEN, CDR2 SYDVKM. The J gene is TRBJ1-4, the V gene TRBV28; TRBD1 is a possible D gene (6 bases). The sequenced material came from memory CD4+ T cells from blood. This receptor was taken from a female donor in good health, serving as a healthy control. CDR3 residues: CASSVRGGNEKLFF. CDR3 in DNA: TGTGCCAGCAGCGTACGGGGGGGCAATGAAAAACTGTTTTTT.